This entry features one T cell receptor beta chain sequence. The antigen remains unidentified. The data originate from a study of response to subunit inactivated influenza vaccine. Study observations and caveats: Each seasonal influenza vaccination, the authors suggested, recruits few new T cells.

The germline V gene encodes CDR1 MNHNS and CDR2 SASEGT. V was cut by 6 bases and J by 4 bases, with 10 bases left in between. CDR3 size: 13 residues. TCRdb reprocessed the RT-PCR reads with MiXCR, giving one entry per CDR3 protein. The data contain roughly 620,000 distinct CDR3 sequences, roughly 12% of them singletons. The same sample was also studied in work on T cells expressing NK-cell markers. Per that study: TCR beta cDNA was made by 5'RACE template switching with UMIs. Investigators obtained TCR beta repertoires from sorted CD3+CD56+NKG2C+, CD3+CD56+NKG2C- and CD3+CD56-NKG2C+ T cells. Roughly six of the donors carried dominant NKG2C+ clonotypes that took up roughly 1.0-8% of their CD8+ T cells. A few donors' CD3+CD56-NKG2C+ cells were dominated by the same clonotypes.

This clonotype was sampled from a man aged 45-65 years who received an inactivated influenza vaccine. The source material was PBMCs from blood, sampled on the day of vaccination. V is TRBV6-1 and J is TRBJ2-4; no firm D call. CDR3 residues: CASSAGRKNIQYF. The CDR3 DNA sequence: TGTGCCAGCAGCGCTGGCAGAAAAAACATTCAGTACTTC.